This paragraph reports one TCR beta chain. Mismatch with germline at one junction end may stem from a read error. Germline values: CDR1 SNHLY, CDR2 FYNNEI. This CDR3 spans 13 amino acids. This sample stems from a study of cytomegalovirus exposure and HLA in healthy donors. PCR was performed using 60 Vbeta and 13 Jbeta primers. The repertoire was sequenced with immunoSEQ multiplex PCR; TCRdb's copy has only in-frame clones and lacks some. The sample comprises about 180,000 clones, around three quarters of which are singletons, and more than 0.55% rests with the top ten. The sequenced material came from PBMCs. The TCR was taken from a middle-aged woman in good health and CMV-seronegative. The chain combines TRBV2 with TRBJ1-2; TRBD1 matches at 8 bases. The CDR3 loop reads CAGSLGQGYGYTF. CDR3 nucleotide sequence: TGTGCCGGCAGCCTAGGACAGGGATATGGCTACACCTTC.